Listed below are T cell receptor beta chains from one sample, sequenced in a study of metastatic and nonmetastatic thyroid tumors. TCRdb called clones again from the PCR reads with MiXCR. Of around 46,000 clones listed, approximately 20% are singletons. Sequenced material: blood. Every receptor here comes from a male donor with papillary thyroid cancer or a benign thyroid nodule (not recorded which). Some clones in this sample may be carry-over from other donors' samples. The CDR3 runs from the conserved cysteine through the conserved F or W. D genes are given only for firm matches. Not every row has a clone size; where given, it reads once, few, many or a size class.

d_call: .; v_call: TRBV3-1; clone_size: many; j_call: TRBJ1-5; cdr3_nt: TGTGCCAGCAGCCAAGATCCCCGCCAGCCCCAGCATTTT; cdr3_aa: CASSQDPRQPQHF
d_call: .; v_call: TRBV30; clone_size: .; j_call: TRBJ2-7; cdr3_nt: TGTGCCTGGGGCACGGGGCCATACGAGCAGTACTTC; cdr3_aa: CAWGTGPYEQYF
d_call: .; v_call: TRBV27; clone_size: few; j_call: TRBJ2-7; cdr3_nt: TGTGCCAGCAGTTTCACTCTAGGGGGCGAGCAGTACTTC; cdr3_aa: CASSFTLGGEQYF
d_call: .; v_call: TRBV4-1; clone_size: many; j_call: TRBJ2-3; cdr3_nt: TGCGCCAGCAGCCAAGTGGGGAGAGAGGCAGATACGCAGTATTTT; cdr3_aa: CASSQVGREADTQYF
d_call: .; v_call: TRBV10-1; clone_size: many; j_call: TRBJ2-1; cdr3_nt: TGCGCCAGCAGTGAGTCGAAGGCTCGGACCCCATACAATGAGCAGTTCTTC; cdr3_aa: CASSESKARTPYNEQFF
d_call: .; v_call: TRBV20-1; clone_size: many; j_call: TRBJ1-1; cdr3_nt: TGCAGTGCTAGAGACCCCTCCCGGGTGGAGAACACTGAAGCTTTCTTT; cdr3_aa: CSARDPSRVENTEAFF
d_call: TRBD1; v_call: TRBV6-1; clone_size: many; j_call: TRBJ1-1; cdr3_nt: TGTGCCATCACTCTGGGGCAGGGGGCGGACACTGAAGCTTTCTTT; cdr3_aa: CAITLGQGADTEAFF
d_call: .; v_call: TRBV6-1; clone_size: few; j_call: TRBJ2-7; cdr3_nt: TGTGCCAGCAGGAGACAGGCGGACTCCTACGAGCAGTACTTC; cdr3_aa: CASRRQADSYEQYF
d_call: .; v_call: TRBV5-1; clone_size: .; j_call: TRBJ2-2; cdr3_nt: TGCGCCAGCAGCTTGTGCAGCACCGTGGAGCTGTTTTTT; cdr3_aa: CASSLCSTVELFF
d_call: TRBD1; v_call: TRBV7-2; clone_size: .; j_call: TRBJ2-2; cdr3_nt: TGTGCCAGCAGCTTAGACAGGGGAACCGGGGAGCTGTTTTTT; cdr3_aa: CASSLDRGTGELFF
d_call: TRBD1; v_call: TRBV11-2; clone_size: .; j_call: TRBJ1-1; cdr3_nt: TGTGCCAGCAGCTTAAGCAGGGGGGAAGAAATTTCTGAAGCTTTCTTT; cdr3_aa: CASSLSRGEEISEAFF
d_call: .; v_call: TRBV6-1; clone_size: many; j_call: TRBJ1-5; cdr3_nt: TGTGCCAGCAGCCCCACGGGCTCGGGCAATCAGCCCCAGCATTTT; cdr3_aa: CASSPTGSGNQPQHF
d_call: .; v_call: TRBV3-1; clone_size: .; j_call: TRBJ1-5; cdr3_nt: TGTGCCAGCAGCCAAGGGGCCGGGAACAATCAGCCCCAGCATTTT; cdr3_aa: CASSQGAGNNQPQHF
d_call: .; v_call: TRBV6-1; clone_size: few; j_call: TRBJ1-2; cdr3_nt: TGTGCCAGCACCCCTAATGGGGCCGGAGTGTATGTCTACACCTTC; cdr3_aa: CASTPNGAGVYVYTF
d_call: TRBD1; v_call: TRBV6-1; clone_size: few; j_call: TRBJ1-3; cdr3_nt: TGTGCCAGCAGTCCCAGGGGGCAGAGCTCTGGAAACACCATATATTTT; cdr3_aa: CASSPRGQSSGNTIYF
d_call: .; v_call: TRBV11-1; clone_size: .; j_call: TRBJ2-3; cdr3_nt: TGTTCCAGCAGCTTAGTTACAGGCCGTCTTAGCACAGATACGCAGTATTTT; cdr3_aa: CSSSLVTGRLSTDTQYF
d_call: .; v_call: TRBV14; clone_size: many; j_call: TRBJ2-6; cdr3_nt: TGTGCCAGCAGCCAAGGGGGATACTCTGGGGCCAACGTCCTGACTTTC; cdr3_aa: CASSQGGYSGANVLTF
d_call: TRBD1; v_call: TRBV28; clone_size: many; j_call: TRBJ1-2; cdr3_nt: TGTGCCAGCAGTTTGGACCCCCTACAGGGGTACCGTGATGGCTACACCTTC; cdr3_aa: CASSLDPLQGYRDGYTF
d_call: TRBD1; v_call: TRBV7-9; clone_size: .; j_call: TRBJ2-7; cdr3_nt: TGTGCCAGCAGCTTATCACAGGGGGCGTCTCTCGAGCAGTACTTC; cdr3_aa: CASSLSQGASLEQYF
d_call: .; v_call: TRBV30; clone_size: .; j_call: TRBJ2-3; cdr3_nt: TGTGCCTGGAGTGTACGTGGAAGCCCGGGGGCAGATACGCAGTATTTT; cdr3_aa: CAWSVRGSPGADTQYF
d_call: .; v_call: TRBV20-1; clone_size: few; j_call: TRBJ1-5; cdr3_nt: TGCAGTGCCCAACAGGCCGGGCAGCCCCAGCATTTT; cdr3_aa: CSAQQAGQPQHF
d_call: .; v_call: TRBV20-1; clone_size: .; j_call: TRBJ1-4; cdr3_nt: TGCAGTGCTAGTGTTGGGGGCAGAGGTGAAAAACTGTTTTTT; cdr3_aa: CSASVGGRGEKLFF
d_call: .; v_call: TRBV11-2; clone_size: .; j_call: TRBJ2-3; cdr3_nt: TGTGCCAGCAGCTTAACTCCTGCCGGCACAGATACGCAGTATTTT; cdr3_aa: CASSLTPAGTDTQYF
d_call: .; v_call: TRBV19; clone_size: .; j_call: TRBJ1-2; cdr3_nt: TGTGCCAGTAGCCCGGAAGGAACATGTGGCTACACCTTC; cdr3_aa: CASSPEGTCGYTF
d_call: .; v_call: TRBV4-1; clone_size: .; j_call: TRBJ1-2; cdr3_nt: TGCGCCAGCAGCCAAGATACAATACCCCCCCACTATGGCTACACCTTC; cdr3_aa: CASSQDTIPPHYGYTF
d_call: .; v_call: TRBV7-6; clone_size: many; j_call: TRBJ1-6; cdr3_nt: TGTGCCAGCAGCCATAGATCAGGGAATTCACCCCTCCACTTT; cdr3_aa: CASSHRSGNSPLHF
d_call: .; v_call: TRBV20-1; clone_size: medium-sized; j_call: TRBJ1-5; cdr3_nt: TGCAGTGCTAGGTACAGGGAAAATCAGCCCCAGCATTTT; cdr3_aa: CSARYRENQPQHF
d_call: .; v_call: TRBV4-1; clone_size: many; j_call: TRBJ2-5; cdr3_nt: TGCGCCAGCAGCCAAGATAGGGACTTTAAAGAGACCCAGTACTTC; cdr3_aa: CASSQDRDFKETQYF
d_call: .; v_call: TRBV30; clone_size: many; j_call: TRBJ1-1; cdr3_nt: TGTGCCTGGGCAGGGAACACTGAAGCTTTCTTT; cdr3_aa: CAWAGNTEAFF
d_call: TRBD2; v_call: TRBV9; clone_size: once; j_call: TRBJ2-1; cdr3_nt: TGTGCGAGCAGCGTAGCTGGCGGGGGGGCCAATGAGCAGGTCTTC; cdr3_aa: CASSVAGGGANEQVF
d_call: .; v_call: TRBV10-3; clone_size: .; j_call: TRBJ1-1; cdr3_nt: TGTGCCATCAGTTTTCGAGGGACACCGAACACTGAAGCTTTCTTT; cdr3_aa: CAISFRGTPNTEAFF
d_call: TRBD1; v_call: TRBV14; clone_size: many; j_call: TRBJ2-5; cdr3_nt: TGTGCCAGCAGCCAATACACAGGGGGGCTGGAGACCCAGTACTTC; cdr3_aa: CASSQYTGGLETQYF
d_call: TRBD2; v_call: TRBV29-1; clone_size: many; j_call: TRBJ2-3; cdr3_nt: TGCAGCGTTACTAGCGGGAGCGCAGATACGCAGTATTTT; cdr3_aa: CSVTSGSADTQYF
d_call: TRBD2; v_call: TRBV12-3/TRBV12-4; clone_size: few; j_call: TRBJ2-5; cdr3_nt: TGTGCCAGCAAACGGGAGGGCCTGCAAGAGACCCAGTACTTC; cdr3_aa: CASKREGLQETQYF
d_call: TRBD1; v_call: TRBV18; clone_size: many; j_call: TRBJ2-7; cdr3_nt: TGTGCCAGCTCACTCCTTCCGGGACAGGGGGCCAACGAGCAGTACTTC; cdr3_aa: CASSLLPGQGANEQYF
d_call: TRBD1; v_call: TRBV20-1; clone_size: many; j_call: TRBJ2-3; cdr3_nt: TGCAGTGCTGACAGGGGTGGCACAGATACGCAGTATTTT; cdr3_aa: CSADRGGTDTQYF
d_call: TRBD2; v_call: TRBV6-1; clone_size: .; j_call: TRBJ2-7; cdr3_nt: TGTGCCAGCAGTGAACTGTCTAGCGGGAGCGTTGAGCAGTACTTC; cdr3_aa: CASSELSSGSVEQYF
d_call: TRBD2; v_call: TRBV24-1; clone_size: few; j_call: TRBJ2-5; cdr3_nt: TGTGCCACCAGCCCCACTAGCGACCAAGAGACCCAGTACTTC; cdr3_aa: CATSPTSDQETQYF
d_call: TRBD1; v_call: TRBV7-9; clone_size: many; j_call: TRBJ2-7; cdr3_nt: TGTGCCAGCAGCCCGAGGACAGGGGCCTACGAGCAGTACTTC; cdr3_aa: CASSPRTGAYEQYF
d_call: .; v_call: TRBV28; clone_size: many; j_call: TRBJ2-3; cdr3_nt: TGTGCCAGCAGCCCGGGACTGGGACAGCCCCAGTATTTT; cdr3_aa: CASSPGLGQPQYF
d_call: .; v_call: TRBV6-4; clone_size: many; j_call: TRBJ2-2; cdr3_nt: TGTGCCAGCAGTGTGGGAGAAGAGAGCGGGGAGCTGTTTTTT; cdr3_aa: CASSVGEESGELFF
d_call: TRBD1; v_call: TRBV11-2; clone_size: many; j_call: TRBJ2-3; cdr3_nt: TGTGCCAGCAGCACGACAGGGAAGGGTGCCACAGATACGCAGTATTTT; cdr3_aa: CASSTTGKGATDTQYF
d_call: TRBD1; v_call: TRBV7-8; clone_size: .; j_call: TRBJ2-7; cdr3_nt: TGTGCCAGTAGTATAGGACAGGGAAGCCACGAGCAGTACTTC; cdr3_aa: CASSIGQGSHEQYF
d_call: TRBD2; v_call: TRBV9; clone_size: many; j_call: TRBJ2-1; cdr3_nt: TGTGCCAGCAGCGTAGCTGGCGGGGGGGCCAATGAGCAGTTCTTC; cdr3_aa: CASSVAGGGANEQFF
d_call: .; v_call: TRBV9; clone_size: .; j_call: TRBJ2-2; cdr3_nt: TGTGCCAGCAGCGTAGAGGGGATGAACACCGGGGAGCTGTTTTTT; cdr3_aa: CASSVEGMNTGELFF
d_call: .; v_call: TRBV5-1; clone_size: few; j_call: TRBJ2-1; cdr3_nt: TGCGCCAGCAGCATCGGGACTTGGGTCTACAATGAGCAGTTCTTC; cdr3_aa: CASSIGTWVYNEQFF
d_call: .; v_call: TRBV9; clone_size: many; j_call: TRBJ2-3; cdr3_nt: TGTGCCAGCAGCGGAAACCTCGCCAACGACCTCACAGATACGCAGTATTTT; cdr3_aa: CASSGNLANDLTDTQYF
d_call: TRBD1; v_call: TRBV3-1; clone_size: many; j_call: TRBJ2-7; cdr3_nt: TGTGCCACCCGGGACAGCTCCTACGAGCAGTACTTC; cdr3_aa: CATRDSSYEQYF
d_call: .; v_call: TRBV9; clone_size: .; j_call: TRBJ1-1; cdr3_nt: TGTGCCAGCAGCGTAGGACCTATGAATCCAAACACTGAAGCTTTCTTT; cdr3_aa: CASSVGPMNPNTEAFF
d_call: TRBD2; v_call: TRBV5-1; clone_size: many; j_call: TRBJ2-1; cdr3_nt: TGCGCCAGCAGCAGGACTAGCGGGGGGCCGAACAATGAGCAGTTCTTC; cdr3_aa: CASSRTSGGPNNEQFF
d_call: .; v_call: TRBV2; clone_size: many; j_call: TRBJ1-5; cdr3_nt: TGTGCCAGCAGTGAAGAGGGGGTGGGCGATCAGCCCCAGCATTTT; cdr3_aa: CASSEEGVGDQPQHF
d_call: TRBD2; v_call: TRBV11-1; clone_size: many; j_call: TRBJ2-3; cdr3_nt: TGTGCCAGCAGCCCCCTCAAGCGGGGCCGCACAGATACGCAGTATTTT; cdr3_aa: CASSPLKRGRTDTQYF
d_call: .; v_call: TRBV6-2/TRBV6-3; clone_size: few; j_call: TRBJ2-2; cdr3_nt: TGTGCCAGCAGTTACTATGCCGGCGGGGAGCTGTTTTTT; cdr3_aa: CASSYYAGGELFF